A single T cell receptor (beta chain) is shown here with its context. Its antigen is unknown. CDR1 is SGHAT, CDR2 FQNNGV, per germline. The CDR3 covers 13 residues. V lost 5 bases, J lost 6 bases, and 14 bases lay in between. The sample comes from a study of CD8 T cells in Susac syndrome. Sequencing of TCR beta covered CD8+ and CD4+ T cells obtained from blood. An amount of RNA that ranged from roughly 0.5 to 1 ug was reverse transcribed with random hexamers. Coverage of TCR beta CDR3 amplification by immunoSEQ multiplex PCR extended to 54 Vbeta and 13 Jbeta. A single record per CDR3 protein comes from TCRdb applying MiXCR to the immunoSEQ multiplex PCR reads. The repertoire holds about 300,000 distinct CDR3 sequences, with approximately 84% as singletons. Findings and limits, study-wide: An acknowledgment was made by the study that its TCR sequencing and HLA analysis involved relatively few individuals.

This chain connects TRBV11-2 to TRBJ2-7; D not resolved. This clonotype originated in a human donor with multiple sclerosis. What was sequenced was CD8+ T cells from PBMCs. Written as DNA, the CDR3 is TGTGCCAGCAGCCCCGGCCCTGCCCCCGAGCAGTACTTC. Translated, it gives CASSPGPAPEQYF.